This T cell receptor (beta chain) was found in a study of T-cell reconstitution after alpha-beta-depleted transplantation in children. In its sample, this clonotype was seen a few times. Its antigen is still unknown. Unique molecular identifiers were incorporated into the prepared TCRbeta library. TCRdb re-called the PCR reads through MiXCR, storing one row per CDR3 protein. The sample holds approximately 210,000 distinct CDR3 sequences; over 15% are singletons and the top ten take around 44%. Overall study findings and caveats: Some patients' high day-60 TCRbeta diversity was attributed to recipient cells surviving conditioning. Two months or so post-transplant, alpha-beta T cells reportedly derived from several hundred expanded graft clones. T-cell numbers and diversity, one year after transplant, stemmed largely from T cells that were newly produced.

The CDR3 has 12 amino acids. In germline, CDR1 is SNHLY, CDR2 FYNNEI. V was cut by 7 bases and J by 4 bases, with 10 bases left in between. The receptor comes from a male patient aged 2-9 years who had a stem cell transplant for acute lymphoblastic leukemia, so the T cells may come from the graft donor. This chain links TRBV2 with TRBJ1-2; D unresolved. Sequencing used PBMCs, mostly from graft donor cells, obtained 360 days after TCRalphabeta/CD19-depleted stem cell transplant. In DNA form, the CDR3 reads TGTGCCAGCATTACCGGCCTCTATGGCTACACCTTC. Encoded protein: CASITGLYGYTF. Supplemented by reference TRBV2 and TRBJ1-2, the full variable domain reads EPEVTQTPSHQVTQMGQEVILRCVPISNHLYFYWYRQILGQKVEFLVSFYNNEISEKSEIFDDQFSVERPDGSNFTLKIRSTKLEDSAMYFCASITGLYGYTFGSGTRLTVV.